The source of this T cell receptor (beta chain) is a study of early T cells in non-severe SARS-CoV-2 infection. Study information: It was bulk RNA from unsorted whole blood that was sequenced, and the chains were unpaired. Findings and limits, study-wide: VDJdb matches were skewed toward anti-spike CD8 T cell responses.

In this sample, this clonotype turned up a few times. Its antigen is currently unknown. CDR1 and CDR2 (germline): SEHNR, FQNEAQ (reference sequence). The CDR3 length is 16 residues. Trimming removed 4 bases from V and 2 bases from J; junction bases left unmatched: 7. Unique molecular identifiers (one per individual cDNA molecule) were attached. TCRdb re-analysed the 5' RACE reads in MiXCR, keeping a single row per CDR3 protein. The sample yields fewer than 55,000 distinct CDR3 sequences, approximately 6.5% seen once. The sample consisted of whole blood, taken at baseline. The chain has TRBV7-9 and TRBJ2-7, with 11 bases identical to TRBD1. The receptor was isolated from an adult who was a healthcare worker with PCR-confirmed SARS-CoV-2 infection or an uninfected control (not recorded which). The CDR3 DNA sequence: TGTGCCAGCAGCTCCGACTGGGGACAGGGGGCCTACGAGCAGTACTTC. Residues: CASSSDWGQGAYEQYF.